The entry below describes one T cell receptor (beta chain). Compared with germline, one end of the junction differs, possibly owing to a read error. Over 18 months, lack of ophthalmopathy progression marked Graves' hyperthyroidism as stable. Participants, patients aged 18 to 65, had newly diagnosed hyperthyroidism with a duration under 2 months. Orbital computed tomography, thyroid ultrasound, serum thyroxine and TRAb, and clinical symptoms together informed the diagnoses. The PBMCs were sourced from fresh peripheral blood (about 9.6 ml). The data were taken from a study of T cells in Graves' hyperthyroidism and ophthalmopathy. Amplified TCR beta CDR3 regions came from RNA transcripts. A set of HTBI primers served as the primers for a first-round RT-PCR of the TCR CDR3. TCRdb re-analysed the multiplex PCR reads in MiXCR, keeping a single row per CDR3 protein. In the table there are roughly 300,000 distinct CDR3 sequences, around a fifth of which are singletons.

The receptor was derived from a woman in her fifties or sixties with Graves' hyperthyroidism. Sample: blood.

The CDR3, as DNA: TGTGCCAGCAGCCAAGATATGGATCGCCTACCAAACTTC. It yields the protein CASSQDMDRLPNF. This sequence joins TRBV3-1 and TRBJ1-2; D not resolved. Germline CDR1 reads LGHDT; CDR2 reads YNNKEL (reference sequence). The CDR3 length is 13 residues.